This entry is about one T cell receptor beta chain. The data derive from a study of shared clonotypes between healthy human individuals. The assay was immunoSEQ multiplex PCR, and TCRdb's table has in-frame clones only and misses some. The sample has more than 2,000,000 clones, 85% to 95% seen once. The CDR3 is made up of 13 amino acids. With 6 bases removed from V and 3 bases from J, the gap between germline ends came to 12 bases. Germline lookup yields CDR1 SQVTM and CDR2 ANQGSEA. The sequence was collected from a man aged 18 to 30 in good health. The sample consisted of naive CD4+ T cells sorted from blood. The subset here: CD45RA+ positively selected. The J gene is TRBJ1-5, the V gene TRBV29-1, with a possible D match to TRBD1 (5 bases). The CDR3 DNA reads TGCAGCGTGCGGGGGGGTATCAATCAGCCCCAGCATTTT. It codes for CSVRGGINQPQHF.